This T cell receptor (beta chain) was captured by sequencing in a study of regulatory T cells in long-lasting Graves disease. The wider study: Graves' cases, newly diagnosed, had used antithyroid drugs under 3 months. Broader study findings: Having only a small sample size may have limited accuracy.

The CDR3 loop spans 14 amino acids. V was shortened by 6 bases and J by 0 bases, with 11 bases between the two germline ends. About this clonotype: Its antigen is unidentified.

CDR3-region Arm-PCR and iRepertoire HTBI primers produced the TCR beta libraries. Authors' analysis steps: Identification of gene segments yielded more than 55 TRBV and around 13 TRBJ across samples. TCRdb recomputed calls from the multiplex PCR reads with MiXCR, one row per CDR3 protein. The V and J calls follow TCRdb's processing rather than the paper's. This table has roughly 510,000 distinct CDR3 sequences, 16% appearing once. The time point: newly diagnosed GD, antithyroid drugs for less than 3 months. From PBMCs, RNA was extracted and then used to make the TCR library. This sample also belongs to another study, concerning T cells in Graves' hyperthyroidism and ophthalmopathy.

Specimen: peripheral blood mononuclear cells (PBMCs), collected at new diagnosis, from a patient treated with antithyroid drugs. The V and J genes are TRBV12-3 or TRBV12-4 and TRBJ1-1, with D maybe TRBD1 (5 bases). This TCR came from a man between 18 and 35 years old with Graves disease. CDR3 nucleotides: TGTGCCAGCAGCCCTATACAGGTGAACACTGAAGCTTTCTTT. It codes for CASSPIQVNTEAFF.